This T cell receptor beta chain was found in a study of blood T cell repertoires in COVID-19. Trimming took 8 bases from V and 2 from J, leaving 10 bases between them. The germline gives CDR1 MNHEY, CDR2 SVGAGI. This CDR3 spans 12 amino acids. Produced via immunoSEQ multiplex PCR; TCRdb's table is partial and in-frame only. The sample has roughly 45,000 clones, around four fifths seen once. The chain employs TRBV6-5 and TRBJ2-7; D gene ambiguous. This clonotype was obtained from a human donor in a cohort sampled during active COVID-19. Sequencing used peripheral blood. The CDR3 region has the DNA TGTGCCAGCGGCGGCAGTACCTACGAGCAGTACTTC. It codes for CASGGSTYEQYF.